This TCR beta chain was identified during a study of PD-L1 blockade in urothelial cancer (dated by TCRdb to 2015 to 2018). Regarding the study in general: Every patient began therapy in about 2014 and was given atezolizumab 1,200 mg intravenously every 3 weeks. Pretreatment tumor samples, along with matched peripheral blood collected serially before and after atezolizumab treatment, underwent TCR sequencing. Pretreatment blood TCR-seq was available for twenty-nine patients, at least one posttreatment blood collection was obtained for 24 patients, and tumor TCR-seq was available for 24 patients. About 90% of the 29 patients were identified as males with urothelial cancer of bladder origin, and a prior smoking history was reported by 18 of 29 patients. Blood samples were analyzed at 3 weeks after treatment start (second dose) and at 6 weeks after treatment start. Durable clinical benefit was defined as a progression-free survival longer than 6 months, and TCR features were additionally tested against progression-free survival and overall survival. A median of about 150,000 T cells and 65,000 to 90,000 unique TCRs was obtained from blood samples, and a median clonality of approximately 0.08 was observed. An exploratory multi-omic analysis was conducted of the somatic, immune and clinical correlates of response to PD-L1 blockade with atezolizumab in urothelial cancer. In the same patients who had TCR sequencing, pretreatment tumors also underwent whole exome sequencing and RNA sequencing. Under ten patients achieved durable clinical benefit and approximately 19 did not. Patients had an ECOG performance status of 0 or 1 and had received between 0 and 3 prior chemotherapy regimens. On the study overall, not on this receptor specifically: Improved progression-free and overall survival was found to be associated with pretreatment peripheral blood TCR clonality below the median. Because the sample size was small (n ≈ 30) and many exploratory analyses were performed, the results are intended to be hypothesis-generating. At 3 weeks after the start of treatment, tumor-associated TCR clones in peripheral blood had expanded more in patients with durable benefit (n ≈ 22, p = 0.022).

The CDR3, from cysteine to phenylalanine, totals 15 residues. Just the 45-base CDR3 DNA is kept, in frame starting at base 1. CDR1 and CDR2 are drawn from the germline V gene (reference sequence): SGHNT, YYREEE. Trimming leaves V shorter by 0 bases and J shorter by 2 bases, with the junction holding 4 bases beyond the gene matches. Worth noting for this clone: Its recognized antigen is unknown. No per-base quality is available; no much larger clone lies one base away.

Each PCR received spiked-in synthetic TCR analog templates so that absolute template abundance could be estimated from read counts. The immunoSEQ assay used bias-controlled V and J gene primers to amplify TCRbeta CDR3 regions from genomic DNA. Rearranged TCRbeta segments were sequenced at approximately 20X coverage. In the paper's pipeline: Sequencing errors were corrected by clustering, and CDR3s were annotated against IMGT so that V, D and J genes could be assigned. Out-of-frame and stop-codon sequences were excluded, and only productive TCRbeta rearrangements were used in downstream analyses. Clonality was computed as one minus Shannon entropy normalized by the log of the number of unique productive sequences. Fisher's exact test with Benjamini-Hochberg correction, using a cutoff of adjusted p below 0.01, was how clones that differed between time points or between blood and tumor were identified. As stored in TCRdb, this immuneACCESS dataset retains in-frame rearrangements with V and J assigned. A fraction of the clones does not appear; measured against another copy, unresolved V genes explain less than half of the discrepancy, and the remainder lacks a known reason. The V and J calls and clone size are taken from that table; D and trimming were inferred from the DNA. Recorded for this sample are more than 90,000 clones; approximately 90% of them occurred a single time. Less than 5% of the sample goes to the ten largest clones.

In light of the paper, this sample's time point label describes: peripheral blood 6 weeks after treatment start. A total of some 30 patients with locally advanced or metastatic urothelial carcinoma, treated at Memorial Sloan Kettering on a trial protocol, made up the cohort. Peripheral blood mononuclear cells were collected from each patient pretreatment and during treatment, giving between 1 and 8 total time points per patient. The Qiagen DNeasy Blood extraction kit was used to purify genomic DNA from total PBMCs and tumor samples. PBMCs were collected pretreatment and during treatment, and were isolated and stored as previously described.

The starting material was PBMCs, obtained around atezolizumab (anti-PD-L1) treatment. The V gene is TRBV5-4 and the J gene is TRBJ2-7, and 8 bases in between align with TRBD2. The clonotype comes from a man aged 60-69 years with urothelial cancer. The CDR3 protein sequence reads: CASSLAGGDAYEQYF. In nucleotides, the sequence is TGTGCCAGCAGCTTGGCCGGGGGGGACGCCTACGAGCAGTACTTC.